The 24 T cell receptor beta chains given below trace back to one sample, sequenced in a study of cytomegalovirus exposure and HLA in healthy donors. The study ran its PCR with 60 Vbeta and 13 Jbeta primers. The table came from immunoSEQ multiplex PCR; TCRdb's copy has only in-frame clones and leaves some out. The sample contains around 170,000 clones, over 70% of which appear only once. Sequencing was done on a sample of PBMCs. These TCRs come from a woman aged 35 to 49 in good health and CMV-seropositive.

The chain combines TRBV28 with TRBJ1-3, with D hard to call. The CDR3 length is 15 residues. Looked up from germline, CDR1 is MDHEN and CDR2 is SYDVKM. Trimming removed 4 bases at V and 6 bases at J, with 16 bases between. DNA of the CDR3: TGTGCCAGCAGTTCCGCCGGGGTGGTGGAAAACACCATATATTTT. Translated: CASSSAGVVENTIYF.

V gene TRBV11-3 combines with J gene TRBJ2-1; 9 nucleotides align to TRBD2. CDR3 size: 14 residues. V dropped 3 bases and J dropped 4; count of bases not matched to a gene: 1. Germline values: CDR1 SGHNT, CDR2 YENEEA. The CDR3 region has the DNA TGTGCCAGCAGCTTTAGCGGGGGTTACAATGAGCAGTTCTTC. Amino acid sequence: CASSFSGGYNEQFF.

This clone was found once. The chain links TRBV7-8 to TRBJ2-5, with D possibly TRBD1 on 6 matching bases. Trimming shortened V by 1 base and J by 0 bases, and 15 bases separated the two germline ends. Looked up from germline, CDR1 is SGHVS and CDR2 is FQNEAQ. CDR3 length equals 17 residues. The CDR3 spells CASSLGGGYRDQETQYF. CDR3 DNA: TGTGCCAGCAGCTTAGGAGGGGGATACAGGGACCAAGAGACCCAGTACTTC.

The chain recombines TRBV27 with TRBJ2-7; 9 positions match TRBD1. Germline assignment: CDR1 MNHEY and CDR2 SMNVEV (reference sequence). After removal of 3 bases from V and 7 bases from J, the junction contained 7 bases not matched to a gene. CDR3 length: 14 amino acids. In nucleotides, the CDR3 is TGTGCCAGCAGTTTGGGACAGGGCTCTACGGAGCAGTACTTC. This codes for CASSLGQGSTEQYF.

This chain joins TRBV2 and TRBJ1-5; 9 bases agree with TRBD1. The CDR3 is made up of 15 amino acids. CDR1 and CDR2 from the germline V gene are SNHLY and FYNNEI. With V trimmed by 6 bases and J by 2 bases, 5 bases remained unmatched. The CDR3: CASREQGAGNQPQHF. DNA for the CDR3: TGTGCCAGCAGGGAACAGGGGGCGGGCAATCAGCCCCAGCATTTT.

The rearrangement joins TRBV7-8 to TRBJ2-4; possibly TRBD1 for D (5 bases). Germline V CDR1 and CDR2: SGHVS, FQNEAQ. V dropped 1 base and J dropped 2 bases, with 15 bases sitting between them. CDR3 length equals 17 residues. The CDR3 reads CASSLVQGSSTKNIQYF. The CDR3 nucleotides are TGTGCCAGCAGCTTAGTGCAGGGTAGCAGCACCAAAAACATTCAGTACTTC.

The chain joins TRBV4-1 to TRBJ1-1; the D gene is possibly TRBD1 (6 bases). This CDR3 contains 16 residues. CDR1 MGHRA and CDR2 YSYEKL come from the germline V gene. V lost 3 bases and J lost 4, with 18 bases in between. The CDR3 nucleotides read TGCGCCAGCAGCCAGGAGCCGGCAGGGGTTCCCACTGAAGCTTTCTTT. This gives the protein CASSQEPAGVPTEAFF.

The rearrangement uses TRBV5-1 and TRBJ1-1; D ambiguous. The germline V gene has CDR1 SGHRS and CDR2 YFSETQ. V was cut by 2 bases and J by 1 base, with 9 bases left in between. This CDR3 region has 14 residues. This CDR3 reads CASSFGEGNTEAFF. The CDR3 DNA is TGCGCCAGCAGCTTCGGGGAAGGGAACACTGAAGCTTTCTTT.

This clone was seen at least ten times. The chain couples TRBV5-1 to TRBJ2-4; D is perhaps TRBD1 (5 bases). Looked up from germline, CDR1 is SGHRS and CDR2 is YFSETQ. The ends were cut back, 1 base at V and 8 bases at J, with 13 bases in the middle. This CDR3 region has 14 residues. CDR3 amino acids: CASSLIGVGDIQYF. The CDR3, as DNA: TGCGCCAGCAGCTTGATAGGGGTTGGAGACATTCAGTACTTC.

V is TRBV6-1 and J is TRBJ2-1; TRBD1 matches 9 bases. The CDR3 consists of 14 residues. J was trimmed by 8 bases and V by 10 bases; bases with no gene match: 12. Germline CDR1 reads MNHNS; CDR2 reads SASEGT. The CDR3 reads CATHDRGIIDEQFF. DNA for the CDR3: TGTGCCACCCACGACAGGGGGATTATTGATGAGCAGTTCTTC.

CDR3 region: CASSYGRGGLGETQYF. CDR3 nucleotide sequence: TGCGCCAGCAGCTACGGGCGGGGGGGCCTGGGAGAGACCCAGTACTTC. The chain carries TRBV5-1 and TRBJ2-5; 9 bases match TRBD2. This CDR3 region has 16 residues. In germline, CDR1 is SGHRS, CDR2 YFSETQ. The V and J ends lost 3 bases and 4 bases, in that order; junction bases with no gene match: 10.

The CDR3 DNA follows: TGTGCCAGCAGTACTATCAGGGGCCCTCCGGGCTACACCTTC. Protein: CASSTIRGPPGYTF. The chain has TRBV6-5 and TRBJ1-2; weak D call: TRBD1 (6 bases). Germline assignment: CDR1 MNHEY and CDR2 SVGAGI. The CDR3 extends over 14 amino acids. The V gene lost 5 bases and the J gene lost 8 bases, with 18 bases spanning the gap.

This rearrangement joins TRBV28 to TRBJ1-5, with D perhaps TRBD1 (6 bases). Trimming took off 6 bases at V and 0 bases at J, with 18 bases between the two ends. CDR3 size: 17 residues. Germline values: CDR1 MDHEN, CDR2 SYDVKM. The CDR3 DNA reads TGTGCCAGCAGGAAGAAAGGGGGTACCAATAGCAATCAGCCCCAGCATTTT. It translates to CASRKKGGTNSNQPQHF.

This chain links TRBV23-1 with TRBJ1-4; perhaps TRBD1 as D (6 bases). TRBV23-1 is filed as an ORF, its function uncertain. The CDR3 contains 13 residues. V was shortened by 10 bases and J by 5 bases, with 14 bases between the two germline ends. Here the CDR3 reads CATSGHVNEKLFF. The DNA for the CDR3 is TGCGCCACCTCGGGACACGTGAATGAAAAACTGTTTTTT.

CDR3 bases: TGTGTGACAGTATCGGGTTCTTCTGAGAAGAACACTGAAGCTTTCTTT. Translation: CVTVSGSSEKNTEAFF. This chain uses TRBV19 with TRBJ1-1; D is perhaps TRBD1 (5 bases). CDR1 and CDR2 from the germline V gene are LNHDA and SQIVND (reference sequence). The CDR3 totals 16 residues.

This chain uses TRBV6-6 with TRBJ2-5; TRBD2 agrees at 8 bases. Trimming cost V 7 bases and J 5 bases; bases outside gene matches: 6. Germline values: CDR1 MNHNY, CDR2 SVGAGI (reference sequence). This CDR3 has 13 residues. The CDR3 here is CASTQRGFETQYF. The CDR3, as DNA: TGTGCCAGCACACAGCGGGGGTTTGAGACCCAGTACTTC.

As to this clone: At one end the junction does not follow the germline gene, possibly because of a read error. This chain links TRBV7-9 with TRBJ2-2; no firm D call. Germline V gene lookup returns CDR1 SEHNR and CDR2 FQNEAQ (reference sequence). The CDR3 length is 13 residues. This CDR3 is CSSSFKSTGELFF. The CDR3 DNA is TGTTCCAGCAGCTTTAAGAGTACCGGGGAGCTGTTTTTT.

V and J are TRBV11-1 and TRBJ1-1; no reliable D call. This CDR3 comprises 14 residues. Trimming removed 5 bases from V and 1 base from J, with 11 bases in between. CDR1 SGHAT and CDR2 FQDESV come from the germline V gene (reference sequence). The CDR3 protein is CASSVLPGNTEAFF. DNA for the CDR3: TGTGCCAGCAGCGTGCTCCCGGGGAACACTGAAGCTTTCTTT. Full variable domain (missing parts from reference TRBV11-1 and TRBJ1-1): EAEVAQSPRYKITEKSQAVAFWCDPISGHATLYWYRQILGQGPELLVQFQDESVVDDSQLPKDRFSAERLKGVDSTLKIQPAELGDSAMYLCASSVLPGNTEAFFGQGTRLTVV.

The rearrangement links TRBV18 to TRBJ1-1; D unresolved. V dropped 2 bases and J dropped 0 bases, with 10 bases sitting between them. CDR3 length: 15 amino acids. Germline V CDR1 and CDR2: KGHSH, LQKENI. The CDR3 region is CASSPSERVNTEAFF. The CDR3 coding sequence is TGTGCCAGCTCACCATCTGAGCGGGTGAACACTGAAGCTTTCTTT.

CDR3 bases: TGTGCCAGCAGCTCGCGGACAGGGGTGGGATTGGAGACCCAGTACTTC. Its translation: CASSSRTGVGLETQYF. The rearrangement uses TRBV7-9 and TRBJ2-5; 9 bases are a match to TRBD1. CDR1 is SEHNR and CDR2 is FQNEAQ in the germline V gene (reference sequence). The CDR3 is 16 residues long. V was clipped by 4 bases and J by 5 bases; unmatched bases: 11.

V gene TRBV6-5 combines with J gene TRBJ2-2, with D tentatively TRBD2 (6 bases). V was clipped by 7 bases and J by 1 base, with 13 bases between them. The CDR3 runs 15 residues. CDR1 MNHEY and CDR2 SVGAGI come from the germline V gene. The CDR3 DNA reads TGTGCCAGCAAAAAAGGACTACAGAACACCGGGGAGCTGTTTTTT. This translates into CASKKGLQNTGELFF.

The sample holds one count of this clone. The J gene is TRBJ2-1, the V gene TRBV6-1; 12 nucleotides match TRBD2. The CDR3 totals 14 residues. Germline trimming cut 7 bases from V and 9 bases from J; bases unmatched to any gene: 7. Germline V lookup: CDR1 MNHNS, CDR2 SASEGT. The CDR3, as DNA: TGTGCCAGCATCTGGTCTAGCGGGGGGGCTGAGCAGTTCTTC. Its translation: CASIWSSGGAEQFF.

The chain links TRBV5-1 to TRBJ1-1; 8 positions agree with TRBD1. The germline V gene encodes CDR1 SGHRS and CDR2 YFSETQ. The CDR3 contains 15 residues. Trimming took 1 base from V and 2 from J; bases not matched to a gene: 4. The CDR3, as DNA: TGCGCCAGCAGCTTGTTGGGGACAGGAAACACTGAAGCTTTCTTT. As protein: CASSLLGTGNTEAFF.

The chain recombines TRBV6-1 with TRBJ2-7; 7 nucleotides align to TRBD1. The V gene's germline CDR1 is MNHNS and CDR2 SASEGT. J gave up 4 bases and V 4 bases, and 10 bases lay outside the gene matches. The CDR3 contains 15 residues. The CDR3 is CASSGHRDRTYEQYF. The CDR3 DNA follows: TGTGCCAGCAGTGGGCACCGGGACAGAACGTACGAGCAGTACTTC.